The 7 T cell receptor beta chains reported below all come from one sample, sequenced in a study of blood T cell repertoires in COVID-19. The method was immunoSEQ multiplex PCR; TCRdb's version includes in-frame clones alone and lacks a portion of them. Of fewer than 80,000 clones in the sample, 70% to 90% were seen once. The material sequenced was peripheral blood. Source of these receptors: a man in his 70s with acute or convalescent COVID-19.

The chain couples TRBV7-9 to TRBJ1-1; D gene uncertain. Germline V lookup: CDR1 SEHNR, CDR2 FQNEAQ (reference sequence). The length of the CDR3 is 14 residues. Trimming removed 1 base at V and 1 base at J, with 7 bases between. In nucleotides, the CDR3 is TGTGCCAGCAGCTTAGACACGGGGAACACTGAAGCTTTCTTT. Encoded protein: CASSLDTGNTEAFF.

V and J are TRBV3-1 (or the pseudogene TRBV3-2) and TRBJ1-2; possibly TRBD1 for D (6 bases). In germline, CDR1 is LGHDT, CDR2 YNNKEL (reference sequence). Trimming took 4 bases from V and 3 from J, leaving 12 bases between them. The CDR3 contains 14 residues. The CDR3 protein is CASSPQGTYYGYTF. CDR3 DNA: TGTGCCAGCAGCCCACAGGGCACTTACTATGGCTACACCTTC.

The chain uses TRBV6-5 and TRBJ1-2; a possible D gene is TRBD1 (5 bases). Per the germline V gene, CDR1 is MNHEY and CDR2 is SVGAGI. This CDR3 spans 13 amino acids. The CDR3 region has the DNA TGTGCAGCCACCCCGGGGACTGCCTATGGCTACACCTTC. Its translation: CAATPGTAYGYTF.

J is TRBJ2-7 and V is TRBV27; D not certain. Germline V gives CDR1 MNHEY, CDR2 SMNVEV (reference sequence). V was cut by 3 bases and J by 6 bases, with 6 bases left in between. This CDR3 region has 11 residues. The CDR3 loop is CASSFRSEQYF. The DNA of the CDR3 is TGTGCCAGCAGTTTTCGGTCCGAGCAGTACTTC.

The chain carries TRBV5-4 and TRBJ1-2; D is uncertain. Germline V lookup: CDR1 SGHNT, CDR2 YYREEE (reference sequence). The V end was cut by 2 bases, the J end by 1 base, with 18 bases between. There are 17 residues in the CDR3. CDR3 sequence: CASSLAGAYNLNYGYTF. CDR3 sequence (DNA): TGTGCCAGCAGCTTAGCAGGCGCCTACAATCTTAACTATGGCTACACCTTC.

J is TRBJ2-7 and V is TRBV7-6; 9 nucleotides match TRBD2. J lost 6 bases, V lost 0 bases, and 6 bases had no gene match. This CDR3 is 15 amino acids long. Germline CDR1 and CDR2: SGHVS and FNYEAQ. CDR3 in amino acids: CASSLASGRLGEQYF. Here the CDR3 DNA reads TGTGCCAGCAGCTTAGCTAGCGGGAGATTAGGCGAGCAGTACTTC.

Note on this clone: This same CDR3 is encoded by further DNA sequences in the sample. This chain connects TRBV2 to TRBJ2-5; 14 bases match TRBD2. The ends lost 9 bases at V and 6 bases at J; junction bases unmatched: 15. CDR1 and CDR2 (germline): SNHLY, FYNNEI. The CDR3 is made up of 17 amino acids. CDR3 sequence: CASSPNPGLAGVKTQYF. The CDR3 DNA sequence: TGTGCCAGTAGTCCAAATCCGGGACTAGCGGGGGTAAAGACCCAGTACTTC.